These 28 T cell receptor beta chains share one sample of origin, sequenced in a study of blood T cell repertoires in COVID-19. The repertoire was sequenced with immunoSEQ multiplex PCR; TCRdb's copy has only in-frame clones and lacks some. The data show some 190,000 clones, about 86% seen once. Material for sequencing was peripheral blood. The origin of the receptors is a young man with active or convalescent COVID-19.

CDR3 coding DNA: TGTGCCAGCAGCTCCCCCGAGGTGACCTCCACAGATACGCAGTATTTT. This codes for CASSSPEVTSTDTQYF. This sequence joins TRBV5-4 and TRBJ2-3; unclear D gene. The CDR3 sequence is 16 residues long. V dropped 3 bases and J dropped 2 bases, with 16 bases sitting between them. Germline V gene data show CDR1 as SGHNT and CDR2 as YYREEE (reference sequence).

This sequence joins TRBV5-4 and TRBJ1-1; 9 bases map to TRBD1. The CDR3 consists of 15 residues. V was clipped by 3 bases and J by 4 bases; unmatched bases: 7. Looked up from germline, CDR1 is SGHNT and CDR2 is YYREEE (reference sequence). In nucleotides, the CDR3 is TGTGCCAGCAGCTCGATACAGGGGGCAAGCACTGAAGCTTTCTTT. Amino acid sequence: CASSSIQGASTEAFF.

This clone has just one count. V usage is TRBV6-5 and J usage is TRBJ2-2; 8 positions match TRBD1. The trim removed 8 bases at V and 7 bases at J, leaving 9 bases unmatched. The germline V gene encodes CDR1 MNHEY and CDR2 SVGAGI. This CDR3 has 14 amino acids. CDR3: CASGRQGAVGELFF. The CDR3 DNA sequence: TGTGCCAGCGGACGGCAGGGGGCGGTCGGGGAGCTGTTTTTT.

This clone was counted a few times. The rearrangement joins TRBV10-1 to TRBJ2-7; possible D gene TRBD2, 6 bases. The CDR3 loop spans 13 amino acids. CDR1 is WNHNN, CDR2 SYGVQD, per germline (reference sequence). V lost 0 bases and J 4 bases, leaving 7 bases between the germline ends. The CDR3 region has the DNA TGCGCCAGCAGTGAGTCCGGGACTTACGAGCAGTACTTC. Amino acid sequence: CASSESGTYEQYF.

The V gene is TRBV30, the J gene TRBJ1-5, with D possibly TRBD1 on 5 matching bases. The V gene lost 0 bases and the J gene lost 4 bases, with 7 bases spanning the gap. Germline CDR1 reads GTSNPN; CDR2 reads SVGIG (reference sequence). CDR3 length: 13 amino acids. The CDR3 DNA reads TGTGCCTGGAGTGTAAGGGGAAATCAGCCCCAGCATTTT. Translation: CAWSVRGNQPQHF.

This chain joins TRBV11-2 and TRBJ1-3; no definite D call. CDR1 is SGHAT and CDR2 is FQNNGV in the germline V gene. This CDR3 comprises 15 residues. With 2 bases removed from V and 0 bases from J, the gap between germline ends came to 8 bases. CDR3 coding DNA: TGTGCCAGCAGCTTACGCCCGCGCTCTGGAAACACCATATATTTT. Protein sequence: CASSLRPRSGNTIYF.

The chain employs TRBV19 and TRBJ2-2; 9 bases match TRBD2. V shed 5 bases, J shed 5 bases, and the junction held 3 bases outside the gene matches. The germline V gene has CDR1 LNHDA and CDR2 SQIVND (reference sequence). The CDR3 runs 14 residues. The CDR3 nucleotides are TGTGCCAGTAGTCTAAGCGGGAGGACCGGGGAGCTGTTTTTT. It codes for CASSLSGRTGELFF. The full variable domain, its missing parts supplied by reference TRBV19 and TRBJ2-2, is DGGITQSPKYLFRKEGQNVTLSCEQNLNHDAMYWYRQDPGQGLRLIYYSQIVNDFQKGDIAEGYSVSREKKESFPLTVTSAQKNPTAFYLCASSLSGRTGELFFGEGSRLTVL.

This sequence joins TRBV13 and TRBJ2-3, with 7 nucleotides matching TRBD2. V lost 3 bases to trimming and J lost 0 bases; unmatched junction nucleotides: 3. Germline lookup yields CDR1 PRHDT and CDR2 FYEKMQ (reference sequence). This CDR3 has 15 amino acids. CDR3 DNA: TGTGCCAGCAGCTTTCGACTAGCTAGCACAGATACGCAGTATTTT. Its translation is CASSFRLASTDTQYF. Full variable domain (rest looked up from reference TRBV13 and TRBJ2-3): AAGVIQSPRHLIKEKRETATLKCYPIPRHDTVYWYQQGPGQDPQFLISFYEKMQSDKGSIPDRFSAQQFSDYHSELNMSSLELGDSALYFCASSFRLASTDTQYFGPGTRLTVL.

The rearrangement links TRBV4-3 to TRBJ2-7; TRBD1 agrees at 7 bases. CDR3 length equals 16 residues. V was clipped by 0 bases and J by 6 bases; unmatched bases: 11. The germline gives CDR1 LGHNA, CDR2 YSLEER. The CDR3 loop reads CASSQDRDRLSLEQYF. The DNA of the CDR3 is TGCGCCAGCAGCCAAGATCGGGACAGACTCTCTCTCGAGCAGTACTTC.

V and J are TRBV28 and TRBJ2-5; 8 bases align to TRBD1. Looked up from germline, CDR1 is MDHEN and CDR2 is SYDVKM. Trimming took 6 bases from V and 5 from J; bases not matched to a gene: 5. This CDR3 contains 13 residues. CDR3 DNA sequence: TGTGCCAGCAGCGGACAGGGTTTGGAGACCCAGTACTTC. Its translation: CASSGQGLETQYF.

The V and J genes are TRBV5-1 and TRBJ2-7; D is ambiguous. This CDR3 is built from 14 residues. Germline CDR1 and CDR2: SGHRS and YFSETQ. Trimming stripped 4 bases from V and 6 bases from J, with 17 bases between. CDR3 sequence: CASSQTQPTVEQYF. Here the CDR3 DNA reads TGCGCCAGCAGCCAAACCCAACCAACAGTCGAGCAGTACTTC.

This clone was found a few times. This rearrangement joins TRBV12-5 to TRBJ2-7; tentative D call: TRBD2 (5 bases). Per the germline V gene, CDR1 is LGHNT and CDR2 is FRNRAP. With 0 bases removed from V and 7 bases from J, the gap between germline ends came to 10 bases. The CDR3 consists of 13 residues. The CDR3 region has the DNA TGTGCTAGTGGTTTGGTACTCGCGGGTGAGCAGTACTTC. This encodes CASGLVLAGEQYF.

The chain carries TRBV7-2 and TRBJ2-1; 16 bases are shared with TRBD2. The ends lost 7 bases at V and 6 bases at J; junction bases unmatched: 6. CDR1 and CDR2 (germline): SGHTA, FQGNSA. This CDR3 is built from 16 residues. This CDR3 reads CASMGTSGRALNEQFF. CDR3 nucleotide sequence: TGTGCCAGCATGGGGACTAGCGGGAGGGCCCTCAATGAGCAGTTCTTC.

This chain joins TRBV28 and TRBJ2-7; TRBD1 is a possible D gene (6 bases). Germline V gene sequence: CDR1 MDHEN, CDR2 SYDVKM. This CDR3 has 13 residues. Trimming removed 6 bases from V and 5 bases from J, with 14 bases in between. As DNA, the CDR3 is TGTGCCAGCAGAGCTCCGGGACAAGACGAGCAGTACTTC. Encoded protein: CASRAPGQDEQYF.

This clone was observed a handful of times. The chain is built from TRBV27 and TRBJ1-2, with a tentative D call TRBD1 (6 bases). Trimming pared 4 bases from V and 4 bases from J, leaving 13 bases between. Germline V lookup: CDR1 MNHEY, CDR2 SMNVEV (reference sequence). The CDR3 runs to 14 residues. The CDR3, as DNA: TGTGCCAGCAGTTCAATGACAGGCCCCTATGGCTACACCTTC. It encodes CASSSMTGPYGYTF.

This chain uses TRBV4-2 with TRBJ1-2; D remains ambiguous. Germline values: CDR1 LGHNA, CDR2 YNFKEQ. CDR3 length: 12 amino acids. V was cut by 5 bases and J by 4 bases, with 8 bases left in between. CDR3 sequence reads: CASSGLIYGYTF. The CDR3 nucleotides read TGTGCCAGCAGCGGACTGATCTATGGCTACACCTTC.

The chain links TRBV5-1 to TRBJ2-2; 10 bases are shared with TRBD2. Trimming cost V 2 bases and J 4 bases; bases outside gene matches: 5. CDR3 length equals 16 residues. The germline V gene encodes CDR1 SGHRS and CDR2 YFSETQ. CDR3 sequence: CASSLELAGGTGELFF. In DNA, the CDR3 is TGCGCCAGCAGCTTAGAATTAGCGGGAGGCACCGGGGAGCTGTTTTTT.

V and J are TRBV7-6 and TRBJ2-1; perhaps TRBD2 as D (6 bases). Looked up from germline, CDR1 is SGHVS and CDR2 is FNYEAQ. The CDR3 loop spans 16 amino acids. V was trimmed by 1 base and J by 6 bases, leaving 16 bases between them. For the CDR3, the DNA is TGTGCCAGCAGCTTAGAAACGGGAGTCCCTCTCAATGAGCAGTTCTTC. Residues: CASSLETGVPLNEQFF.

The chain is built from TRBV28 and TRBJ1-1; D uncertain. The V and J ends lost 3 bases and 5 bases respectively, with 4 bases between them. The CDR3 covers 11 residues. The germline V gene encodes CDR1 MDHEN and CDR2 SYDVKM. The CDR3 reads CASSFLTEAFF. The CDR3, as DNA: TGTGCCAGCAGTTTTTTAACTGAAGCTTTCTTT.

V is TRBV24-1 and J is TRBJ2-5; possible D gene TRBD2, 6 bases. V lost 5 bases and J lost 1, with 10 bases in between. Germline CDR1 and CDR2: KGHDR and SFDVKD. This CDR3 comprises 14 residues. The CDR3 DNA sequence: TGTGCCACCAGTGGTGGAGGGTTCCAAGAGACCCAGTACTTC. It specifies CATSGGGFQETQYF.

This sequence joins TRBV28 and TRBJ1-5, with 7 bases that match TRBD1. The CDR3 runs 14 residues. Germline V gene sequence: CDR1 MDHEN, CDR2 SYDVKM. The ends lost 3 bases at V and 3 bases at J; junction bases unmatched: 2. The CDR3 DNA reads TGTGCCAGCAGTTTGACAGGGCCCAATCAGCCCCAGCATTTT. This gives the protein CASSLTGPNQPQHF.

The V gene is TRBV5-1, the J gene TRBJ2-7, with D maybe TRBD2 (5 bases). V dropped 0 bases and J dropped 2 bases, with 9 bases sitting between them. Germline V lookup: CDR1 SGHRS, CDR2 YFSETQ. This CDR3 region has 14 residues. The CDR3: CASSLVPSTYEQYF. The CDR3 coding sequence is TGCGCCAGCAGCTTGGTCCCTAGCACCTACGAGCAGTACTTC. The whole variable domain, remainder taken from reference TRBV5-1 and TRBJ2-7, is KAGVTQTPRYLIKTRGQQVTLSCSPISGHRSVSWYQQTPGQGLQFLFEYFSETQRNKGNFPGRFSGRQFSNSRSEMNVSTLELGDSALYLCASSLVPSTYEQYFGPGTRLTVT.

The V and J genes are TRBV12-5 and TRBJ2-5, with D possibly being TRBD2 (6 bases). The ends were cut back, 5 bases at V and 1 base at J, with 11 bases in the middle. The germline V gene has CDR1 LGHNT and CDR2 FRNRAP. The CDR3 contains 14 residues. The CDR3 coding sequence is TGTGCTAGTGGTCTCGGGAGCGGCCAAGAGACCCAGTACTTC. Translation gives CASGLGSGQETQYF.

This rearrangement joins TRBV7-8 to TRBJ2-7; 8 bases line up with TRBD1. The J segment lost 8 bases and the V segment lost 4 bases, leaving 7 bases of the junction unmatched. CDR1 is SGHVS, CDR2 FQNEAQ, per germline. The CDR3 consists of 13 residues. This CDR3 is CASSSGQGVKQYF. The CDR3 coding sequence is TGTGCCAGCAGCTCAGGACAGGGAGTAAAGCAGTACTTC.

The V and J genes are TRBV29-1 and TRBJ2-2; maybe TRBD1 (5 bases). Germline CDR1 and CDR2: SQVTM and ANQGSEA. The CDR3 has 14 residues. Deletions cut 3 bases from V and 0 bases from J, with 8 bases between. For the CDR3, the DNA is TGCAGCGTTGATTCAGGGACGAACACCGGGGAGCTGTTTTTT. Translated: CSVDSGTNTGELFF.

This chain connects TRBV5-5 to TRBJ1-1, with D perhaps TRBD1 (6 bases). This CDR3 is built from 13 residues. Trimming removed 4 bases from V and 4 bases from J, with 11 bases in between. The germline V gene has CDR1 SGHKS and CDR2 YYEKEE (reference sequence). CDR3 sequence (DNA): TGTGCCAGCAGCGCGGCAGGGGTCACTGAAGCTTTCTTT. Encoded protein: CASSAAGVTEAFF.

This rearrangement joins TRBV7-9 to TRBJ2-2, with TRBD2 matching 11 bases. The germline CDR1 and CDR2 sequences are SEHNR and FQNEAQ (reference sequence). V trimming: 2 bases; J trimming: 3 bases; junction bases outside the gene matches: 5. The CDR3 consists of 17 residues. The CDR3 loop is CASSLYSGLADTGELFF. The CDR3, as DNA: TGTGCCAGCAGCTTATATTCGGGACTAGCGGACACCGGGGAGCTGTTTTTT.

This chain uses TRBV28 with TRBJ2-5, with 8 bases matching TRBD1. The CDR3 extends over 15 amino acids. Per germline, CDR1 MDHEN and CDR2 SYDVKM. V gave up 6 bases and J gave up 5 bases; unmatched junction bases: 11. As DNA, the CDR3 is TGTGCCAGCAGGGAAAACGACAGGGGATGGGAGACCCAGTACTTC. Residues: CASRENDRGWETQYF.